A single sample is the source of the 29 T cell receptor beta chains below, sequenced in a study of identical twins. TCRdb processed the 5' RACE reads anew with MiXCR; each CDR3 protein has one entry. Of hundreds of thousands of distinct CDR3 sequences detected, approximately 7.3% appear once; the ten largest clones hold around 5.4%. These data also formed part of another study, on yellow fever vaccine responses in identical twins.

The sequenced sample was CD8+ T cells sorted from blood. The receptors were sampled from a woman aged 18-29 years in good health.

This clonotype was detected a few times. The rearrangement joins TRBV2 to TRBJ2-3; either TRBD1 or TRBD2 may fit D (5 bases each). The V end lost 3 bases, the J end lost 0 bases, and 10 bases lay between the germline ends. Germline V gene lookup returns CDR1 SNHLY and CDR2 FYNNEI. The CDR3 extends over 15 amino acids. The CDR3 nucleotides are TGTGCCAGCAGTGAGGGGGAGACAAGCACAGATACGCAGTATTTT. Translated, it gives CASSEGETSTDTQYF. The variable domain in full, with the rest retrieved from reference TRBV2 and TRBJ2-3, is EPEVTQTPSHQVTQMGQEVILRCVPISNHLYFYWYRQILGQKVEFLVSFYNNEISEKSEIFDDQFSVERPDGSNFTLKIRSTKLEDSAMYFCASSEGETSTDTQYFGPGTRLTVL.

The sample holds many counts of this clonotype. V is TRBV14 and J is TRBJ1-2; 7 bases line up with TRBD1. The CDR3 is made up of 17 amino acids. V dropped 4 bases and J dropped 6; count of bases not matched to a gene: 17. Germline-derived CDR1 and CDR2 are SGHDN and FVKESK. CDR3 residues: CASSPHEGGGPRDGYTF. The CDR3 DNA reads TGTGCCAGCAGCCCCCACGAAGGAGGGGGCCCAAGGGATGGCTACACCTTC.

This clonotype was recorded at least ten times. J is TRBJ2-1 and V is TRBV29-1; no reliable D call. Trimming took off 4 bases at V and 0 bases at J, with 13 bases between the two ends. Germline lookup yields CDR1 SQVTM and CDR2 ANQGSEA. The CDR3 contains 15 residues. The chain's CDR3 is CSVGLASSSYNEQFF. CDR3 sequence (DNA): TGCAGCGTTGGGTTGGCTTCGAGCTCCTACAATGAGCAGTTCTTC.

The rearrangement joins TRBV7-2 to TRBJ2-7, with TRBD2 as a possible D gene (5 bases). Trimming cost V 2 bases and J 6 bases, with 17 bases left between them. The CDR3 is made up of 15 amino acids. The germline CDR1 and CDR2 sequences are SGHTA and FQGNSA. The chain's CDR3 is CASSLLSGRPSEQYF. In DNA, the CDR3 is TGTGCCAGCAGCTTACTCAGCGGCCGTCCGTCCGAGCAGTACTTC. Based on the CDR3 plus reference TRBV7-2 and TRBJ2-7, the full variable domain is GAGVSQSPSNKVTEKGKDVELRCDPISGHTALYWYRQSLGQGLEFLIYFQGNSAPDKSGLPSDRFSAERTGGSVSTLTIQRTQQEDSAVYLCASSLLSGRPSEQYFGPGTRLTVT.

This clonotype was counted many times. This chain connects TRBV4-1 to TRBJ1-4; a possible D gene is TRBD1 (6 bases). Per germline, CDR1 MGHRA and CDR2 YSYEKL. CDR3 length equals 16 residues. Trimming shortened V by 4 bases and J by 3 bases, and 15 bases separated the two germline ends. The CDR3 nucleotides read TGCGCCAGCAGCCCAACTTCAGGGGTACCTAATGAAAAACTGTTTTTT. The encoded protein is CASSPTSGVPNEKLFF.

In its sample, this clonotype was seen a few times. The CDR3 is CASTRPLDGTNTGELFF. The CDR3 nucleotides read TGTGCCAGCACCCGGCCCTTGGACGGAACGAACACCGGGGAGCTGTTTTTT. The V and J genes are TRBV28 and TRBJ2-2; D not certain. With 7 bases removed from V and 0 bases from J, the gap between germline ends came to 18 bases. CDR3 size: 17 residues. Germline V gene data show CDR1 as MDHEN and CDR2 as SYDVKM. Based on the CDR3 plus reference TRBV28 and TRBJ2-2, the full variable domain is DVKVTQSSRYLVKRTGEKVFLECVQDMDHENMFWYRQDPGLGLRLIYFSYDVKMKEKGDIPEGYSVSREKKERFSLILESASTNQTSMYLCASTRPLDGTNTGELFFGEGSRLTVL.

Worth noting for this clonotype: A much larger clone differs by one base, so this may be a read error. The genes are TRBV28 and TRBJ1-2, with no clear D. This CDR3 has 13 residues. CDR1 MDHEN and CDR2 SYDVKM come from the germline V gene. The CDR3 loop is CDSSSRSYHGYTF. The CDR3 nucleotides read TGTGACAGCAGTTCCCGCTCCTATCATGGCTACACCTTC.

This clonotype was seen many times. The chain uses TRBV12-3 or TRBV12-4 and TRBJ2-3, with D unclear. V lost 2 bases, J lost 5 bases, and 8 bases lay in between. There are 13 residues in the CDR3. CDR3 region: CASSLLSGDTQYF. The CDR3 DNA sequence: TGTGCCAGCAGTTTATTGTCGGGAGATACGCAGTATTTT.

A few counts support this clonotype. The rearrangement uses TRBV6-2 or TRBV6-3 and TRBJ1-5; D is uncertain. The CDR3 extends over 14 amino acids. In germline, CDR1 is MNHEY, CDR2 SVGEGT. Trimming pared 0 bases from V and 5 bases from J, leaving 8 bases between. As DNA, the CDR3 is TGTGCCAGCAGTTACTCGGCAGAACATCAGCCCCAGCATTTT. Translated: CASSYSAEHQPQHF.

This clonotype has just a few counts. As DNA, the CDR3 is TGTGCCACCAGCAGAGTTCAGGCAGTCTCCTACGAGCAGTACTTC. It yields the protein CATSRVQAVSYEQYF. The chain employs TRBV15 and TRBJ2-7; D is undetermined. Germline values: CDR1 LNHNV, CDR2 YYDKDF (reference sequence). The CDR3 loop spans 15 amino acids. V shed 1 base and J shed 0 bases, with 10 bases lying between them.

This clonotype was seen a handful of times. The chain has TRBV20-1 and TRBJ2-3; D is perhaps TRBD2 (7 bases). The V gene lost 5 bases and the J gene lost 5 bases, with 17 bases spanning the gap. There are 14 residues in the CDR3. CDR1 is DFQATT, CDR2 SNEGSKA, per germline (reference sequence). CDR3 protein: CSASRGGPVDTQYF. CDR3 nucleotide sequence: TGCAGTGCTTCTAGGGGGGGGCCAGTAGATACGCAGTATTTT.

This clonotype was counted a few times. The chain's CDR3 is CASSPSRGDYEQYF. The CDR3 DNA reads as TGTGCCAGCAGTCCCTCCCGGGGTGACTACGAGCAGTACTTC. The gene calls are TRBV28 and TRBJ2-7; a weak D match, TRBD2 (5 bases). With 5 bases removed from V and 3 bases from J, the gap between germline ends came to 14 bases. Germline-derived CDR1 and CDR2 are MDHEN and SYDVKM. CDR3 length equals 14 residues.

The chain carries TRBV4-1 and TRBJ1-2; D ambiguous. V lost 3 bases and J lost 6, with 11 bases in between. The germline V gene encodes CDR1 MGHRA and CDR2 YSYEKL. The CDR3 sequence is 13 residues long. CDR3 residues: CASSQVGWDGYTF. The CDR3 coding sequence is TGCGCCAGCAGCCAGGTTGGATGGGATGGCTACACCTTC.

V is TRBV5-1 and J is TRBJ2-3; 8 bases line up with TRBD2. Losses at the gene ends were 3 bases for V and 1 base for J; bases not matched to a gene: 1. This CDR3 has 14 residues. Germline V gene lookup returns CDR1 SGHRS and CDR2 YFSETQ. Here the CDR3 DNA reads TGCGCCAGCAGCTCGACTAGCGGCACAGATACGCAGTATTTT. Translating gives CASSSTSGTDTQYF.

The chain links TRBV20-1 to TRBJ2-1; TRBD2 matches 9 bases. CDR1 and CDR2 from the germline V gene are DFQATT and SNEGSKA (reference sequence). This CDR3 has 16 amino acids. V lost 0 bases to trimming and J lost 6 bases; unmatched junction nucleotides: 9. For the CDR3, the DNA is TGCAGTGCTAGAGAAGCCGGGACTAGCACGCGCAATGAGCAGTTCTTC. This encodes CSAREAGTSTRNEQFF.

The chain recombines TRBV27 with TRBJ2-5; D may be TRBD2 (5 bases). Deletions cut 5 bases from V and 3 bases from J, with 7 bases between. This CDR3 has 12 residues. CDR1 and CDR2 (germline): MNHEY, SMNVEV (reference sequence). In DNA form, the CDR3 reads TGTGCCAGCAGTGGAGGAAAAGAGACCCAGTACTTC. Its protein product is CASSGGKETQYF.

The V call is TRBV13, the J call TRBJ2-1, with D maybe TRBD2 (7 bases). The V gene's germline CDR1 is PRHDT and CDR2 FYEKMQ (reference sequence). V was clipped by 5 bases and J by 4 bases, with 27 bases between them. This CDR3 comprises 19 residues. CDR3 sequence: CASSPIVEMGGARYNEQFF. The DNA of the CDR3 is TGTGCCAGCAGCCCCATCGTAGAAATGGGGGGGGCGCGGTACAATGAGCAGTTCTTC.

This clonotype was observed a handful of times. The chain recombines TRBV5-5 with TRBJ1-1; D perhaps matches TRBD1 (5 bases). Germline CDR1 reads SGHKS; CDR2 reads YYEKEE (reference sequence). The CDR3 runs to 15 residues. The germline V and J ends were trimmed by 4 bases and 5 bases, with 18 bases remaining between them. Here the CDR3 reads CASSRGLGDGTEAFF. Here the CDR3 DNA reads TGTGCCAGCAGCCGAGGTCTCGGGGACGGGACTGAAGCTTTCTTT.

The chain combines TRBV12-3 or TRBV12-4 with TRBJ2-6; D possibly matches TRBD1 or TRBD2 (6 bases each). V shed 4 bases and J shed 3 bases, with 16 bases lying between them. The CDR3 runs 17 residues. This CDR3 is CASSSPPGAVGANVLTF. CDR3 sequence (DNA): TGTGCCAGCAGTTCCCCCCCGGGGGCGGTTGGGGCCAACGTCCTGACTTTC.

This clonotype was counted only a few times. CDR3: CASSPWTSGGAGELFF. CDR3 sequence (DNA): TGTGCCAGCAGCCCTTGGACTAGCGGGGGGGCCGGGGAGCTGTTTTTT. The genes are TRBV7-8 and TRBJ2-2, with TRBD2 matching over 15 bases. The CDR3 is 16 residues long. V was pared by 5 bases and J by 6 bases, with 4 bases of the junction left unmatched. Germline V gene data show CDR1 as SGHVS and CDR2 as FQNEAQ.

This clonotype was seen more than once but under ten times. The J gene is TRBJ2-3, the V gene TRBV2; 8 positions match TRBD2. The junction had 4 bases not matched to a gene; V was cut back by 4 bases and J by 1 base. The CDR3 extends over 15 amino acids. Germline CDR1 and CDR2: SNHLY and FYNNEI. The CDR3 spells CASSGGLVGTDTQYF. CDR3 in DNA: TGTGCCAGCAGTGGGGGACTAGTGGGCACAGATACGCAGTATTTT.

The chain joins TRBV12-3 or TRBV12-4 to TRBJ2-1; possibly TRBD2 for D (5 bases). CDR3 length: 18 residues. Trimming shortened V by 3 bases and J by 7 bases, and 25 bases separated the two germline ends. DNA for the CDR3: TGTGCCAGCAGTTTCCGAGGAGTTTGGCGGGCGAACCCAAATGAGCAGTTCTTC. As protein: CASSFRGVWRANPNEQFF.

This clonotype appeared a few times. The rearrangement uses TRBV5-6 and TRBJ2-1; TRBD2 aligns across 8 bases. The CDR3 has 14 amino acids. Losses at the gene ends were 4 bases for V and 12 bases for J; bases not matched to a gene: 12. Germline V gives CDR1 SGHDT, CDR2 YYEEEE. The DNA for the CDR3 is TGTGCCAGCAGCCTGTGGACTAGCCAGAGGGGGCAGTTCTTC. This gives the protein CASSLWTSQRGQFF.

As concerns this clonotype: A read error is possible here, since a much larger clone lies one base away. The chain is built from TRBV28 and TRBJ2-7, with 8 bases identical to TRBD2. The V gene's germline CDR1 is MDHEN and CDR2 SYDVKM. V was pared by 7 bases and J by 2 bases, with 13 bases of the junction left unmatched. This CDR3 is 16 amino acids long. The CDR3 here is CASKTHTSGFTYEQYF. The CDR3 DNA reads TGTGCCAGCAAAACTCATACTAGCGGTTTTACCTACGAGCAGTACTTC.

At least ten counts were recorded for this clonotype. The gene calls are TRBV9 and TRBJ2-1; TRBD2 matches 12 bases. CDR3 size: 16 residues. With V trimmed by 3 bases and J by 8 bases, 9 bases remained unmatched. The germline V gene encodes CDR1 SGDLS and CDR2 YYNGEE. CDR3 region: CASSGQTSGSPHEQFF. The CDR3 nucleotides are TGTGCCAGCAGCGGACAGACTAGCGGGAGCCCCCATGAGCAGTTCTTC.

This clonotype has at least ten counts. The rearrangement joins TRBV29-1 to TRBJ1-2, with TRBD1 as a possible D gene (5 bases). In germline, CDR1 is SQVTM, CDR2 ANQGSEA. V was shortened by 0 bases and J by 4 bases, with 6 bases between the two germline ends. The length of the CDR3 is 12 residues. The CDR3: CSVEEQAYGYTF. In DNA, the CDR3 is TGCAGCGTTGAAGAACAGGCCTATGGCTACACCTTC. The complete variable domain, with remaining parts taken from reference TRBV29-1 and TRBJ1-2, reads SAVISQKPSRDICQRGTSLTIQCQVDSQVTMMFWYRQQPGQSLTLIATANQGSEATYESGFVIDKFPISRPNLTFSTLTVSNMSPEDSSIYLCSVEEQAYGYTFGSGTRLTVV.

Many counts were recorded for this clonotype. The chain couples TRBV12-3 or TRBV12-4 to TRBJ2-1; D is possibly TRBD2 (5 bases). The CDR3 spans 12 residues. Deletions cut 5 bases from V and 6 bases from J, with 8 bases between. The CDR3 loop is CASSLRVNEQFF. The CDR3, as DNA: TGTGCCAGCAGTCTGCGGGTCAATGAGCAGTTCTTC.

This clonotype showed up many times. The chain has TRBV12-3 or TRBV12-4 and TRBJ2-3; D is ambiguous. CDR3 length: 16 residues. V was shortened by 2 bases and J by 4 bases, with 16 bases between the two germline ends. The CDR3 nucleotides are TGTGCCAGCAGTTTAAGGACCCCCCCAGCCCCAGATACGCAGTATTTT. Protein product: CASSLRTPPAPDTQYF.

This clonotype occurred a few times. This chain uses TRBV28 with TRBJ2-1; no firm D call. Trimming stripped 6 bases from V and 2 bases from J, with 11 bases between. The CDR3 has 14 amino acids. Germline assignment: CDR1 MDHEN and CDR2 SYDVKM. The CDR3 protein is CASSPQATYNEQFF. CDR3 DNA sequence: TGTGCCAGCAGCCCCCAGGCTACCTACAATGAGCAGTTCTTC.